A single sample is the source of the 12 T cell receptor beta chains below, sequenced in a study of CD8+ T cells in alopecia areata. Treatment meaning: oral pan-JAK inhibitor, 5-10 mg twice daily. Extraction and reverse transcription of RNA yielded cDNA as the sequencing template. Data came from immunoSEQ multiplex PCR; TCRdb stores just in-frame clones and leaves some out. Here the sample spans around 120,000 clones, under 65% being singletons. Here the sequenced sample was CD4+ T cells sorted from blood, taken at week 4, from a patient treated with tofacitinib. These receptor sequences come from a human donor with alopecia areata.

V and J are TRBV29-1 and TRBJ1-1; TRBD1 might be the D (6 bases). Between the trimmed V and J ends, which lost 6 bases and 5 bases, there was a span of 16 bases. The CDR3 loop spans 13 amino acids. Germline loops: CDR1 SQVTM, CDR2 ANQGSEA. CDR3 coding DNA: TGCAGCGTCCGCGGGGGCGGGGGAACTGAAGCTTTCTTT. Translating it yields CSVRGGGGTEAFF. Variable domain in full (rest from reference TRBV29-1 and TRBJ1-1): SAVISQKPSRDICQRGTSLTIQCQVDSQVTMMFWYRQQPGQSLTLIATANQGSEATYESGFVIDKFPISRPNLTFSTLTVSNMSPEDSSIYLCSVRGGGGTEAFFGQGTRLTVV.

This chain connects TRBV10-3 to TRBJ2-5; the D call may be TRBD1 or TRBD2 (5 bases each). From germline, CDR1 is ENHRY and CDR2 SYGVKD. CDR3 length equals 13 residues. The V gene lost 6 bases and the J gene lost 1 base, with 9 bases spanning the gap. The CDR3 region is CAISPGTQETQYF. The CDR3 nucleotides are TGTGCCATCAGCCCCGGGACCCAAGAGACCCAGTACTTC.

This clone occurred once. The V gene is TRBV2, the J gene TRBJ1-2, with a weak D call TRBD1 (5 bases). The ends were cut back, 2 bases at V and 7 bases at J, with 14 bases in the middle. This CDR3 is built from 14 residues. Per the germline V gene, CDR1 is SNHLY and CDR2 is FYNNEI. The CDR3 protein is CASSEFRVVRGYTF. The CDR3 DNA reads as TGTGCCAGCAGTGAATTCAGGGTTGTTCGTGGCTACACCTTC.

V usage is TRBV15 and J usage is TRBJ2-1; 7 bases line up with TRBD2. The V and J ends lost 3 bases and 10 bases, in that order; junction bases with no gene match: 6. The CDR3 is 13 amino acids. Germline loops: CDR1 LNHNV, CDR2 YYDKDF (reference sequence). The CDR3 loop reads CATSRQLAPEQFF. CDR3 DNA: TGTGCCACCAGCAGGCAACTAGCGCCCGAGCAGTTCTTC. Full variable domain (rest looked up from reference TRBV15 and TRBJ2-1): DAMVIQNPRYQVTQFGKPVTLSCSQTLNHNVMYWYQQKSSQAPKLLFHYYDKDFNNEADTPDNFQSRRPNTSFCFLDIRSPGLGDTAMYLCATSRQLAPEQFFGPGTRLTVL.

The J gene is TRBJ1-2, the V gene TRBV5-1, with TRBD1 matching 8 bases. V lost 4 bases to trimming and J lost 8 bases; unmatched junction nucleotides: 7. The CDR3 extends over 13 amino acids. The V gene's germline CDR1 is SGHRS and CDR2 YFSETQ. The CDR3 sequence is CASSLGQGEGYTF. For the CDR3, the DNA is TGCGCCAGCAGCCTCGGACAGGGTGAAGGCTACACCTTC.

This clone has a single count. This chain joins TRBV5-6 and TRBJ1-3, with TRBD1 matching 9 bases. The CDR3 length is 15 residues. Germline CDR1 reads SGHDT; CDR2 reads YYEEEE. J was trimmed by 4 bases and V by 0 bases; bases with no gene match: 2. This CDR3 is CASSLGTGAGNTIYF. As DNA, the CDR3 is TGTGCCAGCAGCTTGGGGACAGGGGCCGGAAACACCATATATTTT.

This clone was seen a few times. This chain links TRBV5-1 with TRBJ1-1; TRBD1 matches 9 bases. The CDR3 covers 15 residues. Germline V CDR1 and CDR2: SGHRS, YFSETQ. With V trimmed by 0 bases and J by 6 bases, 6 bases remained unmatched. The CDR3 spells CASSLGQGDVAEAFF. The CDR3 nucleotides are TGCGCCAGCAGCTTGGGACAGGGGGACGTCGCTGAAGCTTTCTTT.

CDR3 sequence: CAISERGTIEQYF. CDR3 coding DNA: TGTGCCATCAGTGAACGGGGGACTATCGAGCAGTACTTC. The chain is built from TRBV10-3 and TRBJ2-7, with 7 bases aligning to TRBD2. Unmatched junction bases numbered 5, after V lost 3 bases and J lost 6 bases. The CDR3 consists of 13 residues. CDR1 ENHRY and CDR2 SYGVKD come from the germline V gene.

The chain uses TRBV13 and TRBJ1-2; D call uncertain. Trimming left V 3 bases short and J 4 bases short, with 18 bases between. The CDR3 has 16 amino acids. CDR1 is PRHDT and CDR2 is FYEKMQ in the germline V gene (reference sequence). As DNA, the CDR3 is TGTGCCAGCAGCTTGGGAATGATCGGGGTGTCCTATGGCTACACCTTC. Protein product: CASSLGMIGVSYGYTF.

The chain couples TRBV6-1 to TRBJ2-7; tentatively, D is TRBD2 (6 bases). The CDR3 runs to 13 residues. Germline assignment: CDR1 MNHNS and CDR2 SASEGT. V was trimmed by 6 bases and J by 4 bases, leaving 13 bases between them. The DNA for the CDR3 is TGTGCCAGCAGCAAGGGCGGAGGGTACGAGCAGTACTTC. Residues: CASSKGGGYEQYF.

The chain joins TRBV29-1 to TRBJ1-1; tentatively, D is TRBD1 (6 bases). CDR1 and CDR2 (germline): SQVTM, ANQGSEA. The V and J ends lost 5 bases and 8 bases respectively, with 12 bases between them. CDR3 length: 11 amino acids. The CDR3 sequence: CSVQKGGEAFF. In nucleotides, the CDR3 is TGCAGCGTTCAGAAAGGGGGGGAAGCTTTCTTT.

In its sample, this clone was seen a few times. This sequence joins TRBV5-1 and TRBJ2-1; 12 positions agree with TRBD2. CDR3 length equals 15 residues. From germline, CDR1 is SGHRS and CDR2 YFSETQ. The V gene end was trimmed by 3 bases and the J gene end by 5 bases; junction bases not matched to a gene: 3. CDR3 residues: CASSWTSGNDNEQFF. The CDR3 DNA sequence: TGCGCCAGCAGCTGGACTAGCGGGAACGACAATGAGCAGTTCTTC.